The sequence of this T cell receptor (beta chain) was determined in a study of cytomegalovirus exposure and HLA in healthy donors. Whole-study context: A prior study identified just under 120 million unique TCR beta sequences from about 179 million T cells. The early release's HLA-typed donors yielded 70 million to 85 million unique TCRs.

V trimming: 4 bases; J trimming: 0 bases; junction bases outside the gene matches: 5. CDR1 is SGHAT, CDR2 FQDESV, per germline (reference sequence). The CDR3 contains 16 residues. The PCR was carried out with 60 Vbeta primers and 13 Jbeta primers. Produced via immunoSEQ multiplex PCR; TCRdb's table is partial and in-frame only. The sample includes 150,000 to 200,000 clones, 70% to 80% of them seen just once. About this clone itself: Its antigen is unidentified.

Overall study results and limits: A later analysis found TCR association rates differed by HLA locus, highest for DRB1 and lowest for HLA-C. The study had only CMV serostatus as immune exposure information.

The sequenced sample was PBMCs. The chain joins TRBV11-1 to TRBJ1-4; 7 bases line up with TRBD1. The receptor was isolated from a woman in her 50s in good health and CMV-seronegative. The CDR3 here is CASSSDRPATNEKLFF. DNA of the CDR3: TGTGCCAGCAGCTCGGACAGGCCCGCAACTAATGAAAAACTGTTTTTT.